A single T cell receptor (beta chain) is shown here with its context. In the original workflow: How many nucleated cells were present was estimated from reference gene primer amplification. Libraries were prepared by immunoSEQ multiplex PCR; TCRdb keeps only in-frame clonotypes and omits some of them. That table gives V, J and clone size, and the DNA gave D and trimming. The sample lists more than 150,000 clones, about 84% occurring once. The germline V gene encodes CDR1 GTSNPN and CDR2 SVGIG (reference sequence). With 5 bases clipped from V and 5 bases from J, the junction kept 9 bases outside the gene matches. This CDR3 has 13 amino acids. The data derive from a study of blood T cell repertoires in COVID-19. In the study overall: The United States, Italy and Spain provided the acute and convalescent COVID-19 samples. The analysed material was cDNA or gDNA that came from T cells, B-cell-depleted T cells, or PBMCs.

Material: peripheral blood. The sequence was obtained from a woman aged 25 to 39 with acute or convalescent COVID-19. The chain joins TRBV30 to TRBJ2-7; 7 nucleotides align to TRBD2. The DNA of the CDR3 is TGTGCCTGGGAAGGCGGGAGTAGGCACGAGCAGTACTTC. Translation: CAWEGGSRHEQYF.